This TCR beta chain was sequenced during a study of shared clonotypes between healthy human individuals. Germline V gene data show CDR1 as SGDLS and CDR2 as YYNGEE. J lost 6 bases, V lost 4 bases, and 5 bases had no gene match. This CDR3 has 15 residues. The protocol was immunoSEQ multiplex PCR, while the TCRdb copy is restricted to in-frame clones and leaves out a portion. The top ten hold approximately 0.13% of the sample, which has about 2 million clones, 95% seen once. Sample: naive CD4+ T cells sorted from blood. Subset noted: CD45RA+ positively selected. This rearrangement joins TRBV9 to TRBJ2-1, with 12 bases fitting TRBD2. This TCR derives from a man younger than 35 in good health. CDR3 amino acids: CASSTGTSGPNEQFF. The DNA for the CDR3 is TGTGCCAGCAGCACCGGGACTAGCGGGCCCAATGAGCAGTTCTTC.